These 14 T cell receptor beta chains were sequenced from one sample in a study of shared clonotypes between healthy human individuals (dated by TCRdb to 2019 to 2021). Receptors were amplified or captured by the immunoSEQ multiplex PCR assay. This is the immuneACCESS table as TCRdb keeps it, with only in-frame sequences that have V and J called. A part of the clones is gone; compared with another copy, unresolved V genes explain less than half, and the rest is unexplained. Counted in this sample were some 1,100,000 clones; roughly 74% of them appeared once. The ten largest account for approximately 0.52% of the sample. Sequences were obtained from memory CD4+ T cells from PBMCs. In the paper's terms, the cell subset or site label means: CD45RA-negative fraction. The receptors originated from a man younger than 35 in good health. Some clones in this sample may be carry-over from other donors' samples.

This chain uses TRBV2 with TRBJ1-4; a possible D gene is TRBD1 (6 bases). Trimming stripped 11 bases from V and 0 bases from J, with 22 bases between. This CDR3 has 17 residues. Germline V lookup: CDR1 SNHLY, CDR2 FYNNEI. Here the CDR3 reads CAGTPRGENPTNEKLFF. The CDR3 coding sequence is TGTGCCGGTACCCCCAGGGGCGAAAACCCAACTAATGAAAAACTGTTTTTT.

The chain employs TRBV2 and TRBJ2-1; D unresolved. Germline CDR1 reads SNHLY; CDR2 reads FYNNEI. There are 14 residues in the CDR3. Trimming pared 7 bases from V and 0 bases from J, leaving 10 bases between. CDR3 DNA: TGTGCCAGCACCTTCCGGAGCTCCTACAATGAGCAGTTCTTC. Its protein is CASTFRSSYNEQFF.

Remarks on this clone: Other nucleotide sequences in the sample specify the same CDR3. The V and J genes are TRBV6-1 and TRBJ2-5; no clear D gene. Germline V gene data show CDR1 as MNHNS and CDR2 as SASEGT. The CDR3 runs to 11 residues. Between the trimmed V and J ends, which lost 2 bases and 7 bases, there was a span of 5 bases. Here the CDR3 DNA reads TGTGCCAGCAGTGAACTCCGGACCCAGTACTTC. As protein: CASSELRTQYF.

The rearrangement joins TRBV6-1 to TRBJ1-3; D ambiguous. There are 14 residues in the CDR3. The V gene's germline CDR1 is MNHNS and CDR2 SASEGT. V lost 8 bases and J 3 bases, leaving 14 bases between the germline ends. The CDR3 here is CASPPAGSGNTIYF. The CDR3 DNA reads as TGTGCCAGCCCCCCGGCAGGAAGTGGAAACACCATATATTTT.

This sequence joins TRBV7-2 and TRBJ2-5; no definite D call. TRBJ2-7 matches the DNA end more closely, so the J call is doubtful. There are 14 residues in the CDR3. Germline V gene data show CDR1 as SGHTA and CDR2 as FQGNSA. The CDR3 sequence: CASSYTHLLSEQYF. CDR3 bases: TGTGCCAGCAGCTATACCCATTTGCTTAGCGAGCAGTACTTC.

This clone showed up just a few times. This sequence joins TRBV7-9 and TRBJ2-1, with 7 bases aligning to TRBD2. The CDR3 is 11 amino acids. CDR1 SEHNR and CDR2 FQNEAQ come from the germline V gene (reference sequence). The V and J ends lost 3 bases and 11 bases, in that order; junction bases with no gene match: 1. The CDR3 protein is CASSLGLQQFF. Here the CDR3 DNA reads TGTGCCAGCAGCTTGGGACTACAGCAGTTCTTC. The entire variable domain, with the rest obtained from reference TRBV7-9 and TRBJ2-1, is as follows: DTGVSQNPRHKITKRGQNVTFRCDPISEHNRLYWYRQTLGQGPEFLTYFQNEAQLEKSRLLSDRFSAERPKGSFSTLEIQRTEQGDSAMYLCASSLGLQQFFGPGTRLTVL.

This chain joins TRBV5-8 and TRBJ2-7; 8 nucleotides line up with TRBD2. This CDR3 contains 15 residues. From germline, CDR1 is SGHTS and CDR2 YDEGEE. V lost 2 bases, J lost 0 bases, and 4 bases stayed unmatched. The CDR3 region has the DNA TGTGCCAGCAGCTTTCCGGGACTAGACTCCTACGAGCAGTACTTC. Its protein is CASSFPGLDSYEQYF.

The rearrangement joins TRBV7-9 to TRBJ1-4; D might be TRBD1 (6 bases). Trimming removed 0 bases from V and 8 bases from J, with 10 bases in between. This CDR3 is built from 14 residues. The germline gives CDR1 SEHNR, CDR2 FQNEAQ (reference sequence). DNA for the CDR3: TGTGCCAGCAGCTTAGCTGGGGGGCTGGAAAAACTGTTTTTT. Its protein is CASSLAGGLEKLFF.

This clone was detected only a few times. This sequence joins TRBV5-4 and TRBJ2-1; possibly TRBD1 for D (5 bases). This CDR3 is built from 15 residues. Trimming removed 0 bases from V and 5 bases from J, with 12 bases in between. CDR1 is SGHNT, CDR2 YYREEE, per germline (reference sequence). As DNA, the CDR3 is TGTGCCAGCAGCTTGGGCCTGGGGCAGAACAATGAGCAGTTCTTC. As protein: CASSLGLGQNNEQFF.

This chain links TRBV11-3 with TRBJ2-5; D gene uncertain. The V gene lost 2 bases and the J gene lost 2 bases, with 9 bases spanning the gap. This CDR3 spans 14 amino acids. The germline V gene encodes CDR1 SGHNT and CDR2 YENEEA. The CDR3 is CASSLRNAQETQYF. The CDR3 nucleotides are TGTGCCAGCAGCTTAAGGAACGCTCAAGAGACCCAGTACTTC.

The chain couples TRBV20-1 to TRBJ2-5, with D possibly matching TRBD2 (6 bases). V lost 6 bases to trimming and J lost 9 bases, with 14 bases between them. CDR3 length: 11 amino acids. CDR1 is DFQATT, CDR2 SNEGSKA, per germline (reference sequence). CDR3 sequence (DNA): TGCAGTGCCCCCCCCCGCGGGGCCCAGTACTTC. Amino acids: CSAPPRGAQYF.

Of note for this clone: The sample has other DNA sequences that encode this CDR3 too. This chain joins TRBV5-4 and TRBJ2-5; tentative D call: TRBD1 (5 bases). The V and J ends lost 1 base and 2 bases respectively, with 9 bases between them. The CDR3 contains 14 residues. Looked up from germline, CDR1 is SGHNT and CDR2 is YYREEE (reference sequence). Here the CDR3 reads CASSLSDRQETQYF. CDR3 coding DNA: TGTGCCAGCAGCTTGTCAGACAGACAAGAGACCCAGTACTTC. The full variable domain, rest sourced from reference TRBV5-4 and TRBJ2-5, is ETGVTQSPTHLIKTRGQQVTLRCSSQSGHNTVSWYQQALGQGPQFIFQYYREEENGRGNFPPRFSGLQFPNYSSELNVNALELDDSALYLCASSLSDRQETQYFGPGTRLLVL.

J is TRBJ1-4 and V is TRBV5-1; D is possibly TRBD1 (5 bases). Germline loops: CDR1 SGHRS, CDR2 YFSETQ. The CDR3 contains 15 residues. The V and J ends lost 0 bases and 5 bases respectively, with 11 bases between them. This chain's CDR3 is CASSLAGDANEKLFF. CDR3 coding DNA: TGCGCCAGCAGCTTGGCCGGGGACGCCAATGAAAAACTGTTTTTT.

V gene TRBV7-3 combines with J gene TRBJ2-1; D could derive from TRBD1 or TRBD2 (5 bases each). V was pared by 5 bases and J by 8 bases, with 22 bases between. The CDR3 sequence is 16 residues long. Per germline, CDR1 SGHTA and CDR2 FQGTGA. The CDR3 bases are TGTGCCAGCAGCCTCCATTTTGGGGGAGTCCCCCATGAGCAGTTCTTC. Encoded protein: CASSLHFGGVPHEQFF.